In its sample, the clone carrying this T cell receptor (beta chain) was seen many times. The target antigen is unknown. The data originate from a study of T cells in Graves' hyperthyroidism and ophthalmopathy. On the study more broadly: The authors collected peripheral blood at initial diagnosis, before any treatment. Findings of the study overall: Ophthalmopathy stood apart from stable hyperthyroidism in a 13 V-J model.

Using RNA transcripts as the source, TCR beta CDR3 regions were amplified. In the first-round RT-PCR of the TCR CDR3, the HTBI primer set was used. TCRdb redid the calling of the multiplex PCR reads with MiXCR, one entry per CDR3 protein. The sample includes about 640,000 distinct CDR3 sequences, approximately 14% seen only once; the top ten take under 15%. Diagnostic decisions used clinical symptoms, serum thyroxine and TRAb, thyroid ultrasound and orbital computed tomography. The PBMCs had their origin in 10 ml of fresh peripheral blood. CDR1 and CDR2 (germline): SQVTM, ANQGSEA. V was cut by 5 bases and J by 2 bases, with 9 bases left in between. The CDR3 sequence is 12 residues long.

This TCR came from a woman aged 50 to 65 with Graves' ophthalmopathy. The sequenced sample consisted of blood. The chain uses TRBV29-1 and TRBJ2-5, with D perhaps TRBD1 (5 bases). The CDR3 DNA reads TGCAGCGTTTTTGGGGCGCAAGAGACCCAGTACTTC. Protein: CSVFGAQETQYF.